The clone carrying this TCR beta chain came up a few times. Profiling relied on immunoSEQ multiplex PCR, and the TCRdb table lists in-frame clones only, not all of them. Here the sample spans roughly 130,000 clones, 84% being singletons. The CDR3 spans 19 residues. These data come from a study of blood T cell repertoires in COVID-19. The V gene is TRBV21-1, the J gene TRBJ2-7; whether TRBD1, the table's D call, matches the DNA was not checked. TRBV21-1 is a known pseudogene. The TCR originated in a woman in her 30s who had recovered from COVID-19. The specimen sequenced was peripheral blood. The CDR3 reads CASSKGRGTGAEGSYEQYF. CDR3 DNA sequence: TGTGCCAGCAGCAAAGGACGAGGGACAGGGGCCGAGGGCTCCTACGAGCAGTACTTC.